A selection of T cell receptor beta chains follows, all from one sample in a study of blood T cell repertoires in COVID-19. Produced via immunoSEQ multiplex PCR; TCRdb's table is partial and in-frame only. Among 100,000 to 150,000 clones, 85% were seen once, and the ten largest hold roughly 3.9%. Sequenced: peripheral blood. These TCRs come from a man aged 55 to 70 with acute or convalescent COVID-19. CDR3s include the opening cysteine and the closing phenylalanine or tryptophan. Fields, in order: V gene, clone size, CDR3 length, J gene, D gene, CDR3 protein, CDR3 DNA. The D gene is left open where the match is weak. Clone size is stated in some rows and not others, as once, few, many or a class when expanded.

>TRBV27|-|14|TRBJ1-5|-
CASRPGLALQPQHF
TGTGCCAGCAGGCCGGGTCTAGCACTTCAGCCCCAGCATTTT
>TRBV2|-|18|TRBJ2-1|TRBD2
CASSGPGLAGRSYNEQFF
TGTGCCAGCAGTGGACCGGGACTAGCGGGCCGCTCCTACAATGAGCAGTTCTTC
>TRBV7-4|-|17|TRBJ2-5|-
CASSQPLDRLRRKTQYF
TGTGCCAGCAGCCAGCCCTTAGACAGGCTGAGGCGGAAGACCCAGTACTTC
>TRBV19|-|13|TRBJ1-1|TRBD1
CASSPDRESEAFF
TGTGCCAGTAGTCCCGACAGGGAATCTGAAGCTTTCTTT
>TRBV10-1|-|12|TRBJ1-2|TRBD1
CAKPGGSGGYTF
TGCGCCAAGCCAGGGGGCTCGGGTGGCTACACCTTC
>TRBV25-1|-|13|TRBJ2-7|TRBD1
CASSASQGFEQYF
TGTGCCAGCAGTGCCTCACAGGGGTTCGAGCAGTACTTC
>TRBV11-2|-|13|TRBJ1-1|TRBD1
CASSSQGGTEAFF
TGTGCCAGCAGCTCACAGGGGGGGACTGAAGCTTTCTTT
>TRBV2|-|15|TRBJ2-7|-
CASSEDAGVSYEQYF
TGTGCCAGCAGTGAAGATGCAGGGGTCTCCTACGAGCAGTACTTC
>TRBV6-1|-|15|TRBJ1-6|TRBD1
CASSEVQGVGSPLHF
TGTGCCAGCAGTGAAGTACAGGGGGTCGGGTCACCCCTCCACTTT
>TRBV4-2|once|15|TRBJ1-1|-
CASSQAEGGGTEAFF
TGTGCCAGCAGCCAAGCTGAGGGCGGGGGCACTGAAGCTTTCTTT
>TRBV19|-|13|TRBJ1-4|-
CASSDSANEKLFF
TGTGCCAGTAGCGACAGCGCTAATGAAAAACTGTTTTTT
>TRBV19|-|13|TRBJ2-7|TRBD1
CASRGTGGDEQYF
TGTGCCAGTAGGGGGACAGGGGGTGACGAGCAGTACTTC
>TRBV7-9|-|15|TRBJ2-3|-
CASSIWRDGTDTQYF
TGTGCCAGCAGCATCTGGCGGGACGGCACAGATACGCAGTATTTT
>TRBV21-1|-|16|TRBJ1-5|-
CANSGQKSPQCQPQHF
TGTGCCAACTCGGGACAGAAAAGTCCCCAGTGTCAGCCCCAGCATTTT
>TRBV9|-|18|TRBJ2-7|TRBD2
CASSAKVGSAGADYEQYF
TGTGCCAGCAGCGCCAAGGTGGGGTCGGCGGGAGCGGACTACGAGCAGTACTTC
>TRBV5-8|-|15|TRBJ2-1|-
CASSSGALAGKGQFF
TGTGCCAGCAGCTCCGGGGCACTAGCAGGCAAAGGCCAGTTCTTC
>TRBV7-8|-|16|TRBJ2-3|TRBD1
CASSLEQGARTDTQYF
TGTGCCAGCAGCTTAGAACAGGGGGCGCGGACAGATACGCAGTATTTT
>TRBV29-1|few|12|TRBJ2-1|-
CSVWTFANEQFF
TGCAGCGTTTGGACTTTCGCCAATGAGCAGTTCTTC
>TRBV19|-|15|TRBJ2-2|-
CASSITAGFTGELFF
TGTGCCAGTAGTATAACGGCAGGGTTCACCGGGGAGCTGTTTTTT
>TRBV27|-|15|TRBJ2-7|-
CASSSKTEGTEEQYF
TGTGCCAGCAGTTCCAAGACGGAGGGGACCGAAGAGCAGTACTTC
>TRBV28|once|15|TRBJ2-7|TRBD2
CASSFTTSGKDEQYF
TGTGCCAGCAGTTTTACGACTAGCGGGAAGGACGAGCAGTACTTC
>TRBV28|-|12|TRBJ2-7|TRBD1
CASRPGQGRQYF
TGTGCCAGCCGTCCGGGACAGGGAAGGCAGTACTTC
>TRBV13|-|12|TRBJ1-2|-
CASSLAGYGYTF
TGTGCCAGCAGCTTAGCGGGCTATGGCTACACCTTC
>TRBV10-2|-|12|TRBJ2-1|-
CASSDQRDEQFF
TGCGCCAGCAGTGACCAGCGGGATGAGCAGTTCTTC
>TRBV19|-|15|TRBJ2-2|-
CASSIVSGNTGELFF
TGTGCCAGTAGTATCGTTAGCGGGAACACCGGGGAGCTGTTTTTT
>TRBV21-1|-|15|TRBJ2-6|-
CANPMNSAGANVLTF
TGTGCCAACCCAATGAATAGTGCTGGGGCCAACGTCCTGACTTTC
>TRBV4-2|-|15|TRBJ2-7|-
CASSQDRAEYYEQYF
TGTGCCAGCAGCCAAGACAGAGCGGAATACTACGAGCAGTACTTC
>TRBV18|-|13|TRBJ2-5|-
CASSPTYQETQYF
TGTGCCAGCTCCCCGACTTACCAAGAGACCCAGTACTTC
>TRBV19|-|14|TRBJ1-2|-
CASSQGQENYGYTF
TGTGCCAGTAGCCAGGGGCAGGAAAACTATGGCTACACCTTC
>TRBV5-1|-|14|TRBJ2-1|TRBD1
CASSRDRGLVEQFF
TGCGCCAGCAGCCGGGACAGGGGGCTGGTTGAGCAGTTCTTC
>TRBV7-3|-|15|TRBJ2-6|TRBD1
CASSQTGAGANVLTF
TGTGCCAGCAGCCAAACAGGGGCTGGGGCCAACGTCCTGACTTTC
>TRBV5-6|once|15|TRBJ1-3|TRBD1
CASSLDRGSGNTIYF
TGTGCCAGCAGCTTGGACAGGGGATCTGGAAACACCATATATTTT
>TRBV3-1/TRBV3-2|-|16|TRBJ1-2|TRBD1
CASSQEFRGRSYGYTF
TGTGCCAGCAGCCAAGAATTCAGGGGGCGAAGCTATGGCTACACCTTC
>TRBV4-3|-|15|TRBJ1-6|-
CASSQDRGVESPLHF
TGCGCCAGCAGCCAAGATCGGGGGGTAGAATCACCCCTCCACTTT
>TRBV28|-|13|TRBJ1-2|-
CASSPGQILGYTF
TGTGCCAGCAGTCCCGGACAGATCCTTGGCTACACCTTC
>TRBV15|-|14|TRBJ1-1|TRBD1
CATSRDRLNTEAFF
TGTGCCACCAGCAGGGACAGGTTAAACACTGAAGCTTTCTTT
>TRBV6-5|-|12|TRBJ2-7|TRBD2
CASALAGDEQYF
TGTGCCAGCGCACTAGCGGGAGACGAGCAGTACTTC
>TRBV6-5|-|12|TRBJ2-1|-
CASGALMDEQFF
TGTGCCAGCGGGGCCCTGATGGATGAGCAGTTCTTC
>TRBV19|-|14|TRBJ1-5|-
CASSIPGVDQPQHF
TGTGCCAGTAGTATTCCAGGGGTTGATCAGCCCCAGCATTTT
>TRBV27|-|17|TRBJ2-3|TRBD2
CASSFLPGGSSKFTQYF
TGTGCCAGCAGTTTTTTGCCGGGAGGGAGCAGTAAGTTCACGCAGTATTTT
>TRBV2|-|12|TRBJ1-4|-
CASTATNEKLFF
TGTGCCAGCACCGCAACTAATGAAAAACTGTTTTTT
>TRBV6-2/TRBV6-3|-|14|TRBJ2-7|-
CASSYGGHSYEQYF
TGTGCCAGCAGTTACGGGGGCCACTCCTACGAGCAGTACTTC
>TRBV7-8|-|14|TRBJ2-3|-
CASSRGPYTDTQYF
TGTGCCAGCAGCCGAGGGCCGTACACAGATACGCAGTATTTT